This T cell receptor beta chain is from a study of blood T cells in healthy people across ages (dated by TCRdb to between 2015 and 2016). Context from the whole study: Template switching captured roughly one uniquely barcoded TCR beta cDNA molecule per two T cells in model experiments. The donors were divided into four age groups: young (average approximately 15 years), middle-aged (about 39), aged (about 60) and long-lived (roughly 86). To avoid experimental bias, donors of different ages were distributed randomly across sequencing lanes. To track age-related changes in TCR beta repertoire diversity, the study relied on deep sequencing normalized with unique cDNA molecular identifiers. For two donors (one aged 18 to 30 and one aged 80 or older), the study analyzed two additional independent replicas of 1 million unique cDNA reads from the same blood draw.

Study-level results and caveats: Estimates of total diversity based on one million sequenced T cells were considered lower bounds and underestimates. Because donor CMV infection status was unknown, age-related changes in expanded clonotypes were potentially confounded. Bulk unsorted PBMC profiling prevented conclusive comparison of naive and antigen-experienced compartments. The long-lived group showed more naive CD4+ T cells, fewer expanded clones and increased TCR diversity than the aged group, suggesting age selection. There was a strong correlation between observed TCR beta diversity and the percentage of naive T cells measured by flow cytometry. As age increased, observed TCR beta diversity per million T cells dropped in a roughly linear way, and a significant reduction was already evident by age 40.

Donors were around 37 systemically healthy Caucasian individuals from Russia aged roughly 6 to 100 years. Each donor gave about 9.7 milliliters of peripheral blood, drawn into EDTA-treated Vacutainer tubes. PBMCs were isolated by Ficoll-Paque density-gradient centrifugation, with at least 7 million obtained per sample. Trizol reagent was used to extract total RNA from PBMCs, with at least 5.5 micrograms per sample. The percentages of naive CD45RAhigh/CD27high T cells were determined by flow cytometry on a PBMC aliquot from every donor. Cut back by 5 bases and 0 bases, the V and J ends lie 12 bases apart. Reading from cysteine to phenylalanine, the CDR3 counts 15 amino acids. Only the CDR3 part of the read is kept: 45 bases, read in frame from the first base. For CDR1 and CDR2, the germline V gene lists MDHEN and SYDVKM. To note about this clonotype: What antigen it recognizes has not been identified. Base-call qualities are not available, and no considerably larger clone is one nucleotide away.

Libraries were made using 5' RACE. The instrument given in TCRdb is Illumina HiSeq 2500. A second PCR of roughly 6 to 12 cycles was performed with a sample-barcoded 5' primer and a J-beta primer mix. Each TCR beta cDNA molecule received a unique molecular identifier from a template-switch 5' adaptor carrying 12 random nucleotides. Each sample yielded at least 3 million CDR3-containing paired-end reads. The Mint cDNA synthesis kit, primed by a TRBC-specific oligonucleotide, was used to synthesize first-strand cDNA from all RNA. All cDNA was treated with uracil-DNA glycosylase and then went through a first 18-cycle PCR with the universal primers M1SS and BC2_uni_R. The paper's data handling went like this. Normalization of each sample was performed by random selection of 1 million high-quality reads, each carrying a distinct molecular identifier. Reads sharing molecular identifiers were discarded rather than binned into consensus sequences. MiTCR, with a Q25 quality threshold and the strictest error-elimination algorithm, was used for CDR3 identification, clonotype clustering and error correction. A nonparametric unseen species model with Euler transformation was used to estimate a lower bound on total TCR beta diversity. TCRdb trimmed public reads at Q25 via fastp, called clones via MiXCR and kept in-frame beta chains. Identical CDR3 proteins give one entry, which carries the most common genes and DNA. For this entry, the V and J calls and clone size follow TCRdb and not the study's own pipeline. The sample profile shows under 950,000 distinct CDR3 sequences; 22% of them were found once. Roughly 22% of the sample rests with the top ten.

The chain couples TRBV28 to TRBJ2-3; the D region possibly corresponds to TRBD1 (6 bases align). This TCR came from a man aged 65-85 years in good health. The sample taken for sequencing was blood. The sequenced DNA: TGTGCCAGCAGTGACAGGAGACCTAGCACAGATACGCAGTATTTT. Its protein reads: CASSDRRPSTDTQYF.